The sequence of this TCR beta chain was determined in a study of metastatic and nonmetastatic thyroid tumors. Thyroid surgery was performed in patients who had received no treatment beforehand. The CDR3 spans 14 residues. Trimming cost V 0 bases and J 11 bases; bases outside gene matches: 12. Per the germline V gene, CDR1 is DFQATT and CDR2 is SNEGSKA (reference sequence). TCRdb re-called clones from the PCR reads using MiXCR. Among 20,000 to 25,000 clones listed, around 19% were seen once. The sample was blood. The chain uses TRBV20-1 and TRBJ1-1; 7 bases map to TRBD1. This clonotype originated in a male donor with papillary thyroid cancer or a benign thyroid nodule (not recorded which). Some clones in this sample may be carry-over from other donors' samples. DNA for the CDR3: TGCAGTGCTAGAGATACGGGAGGGGGCGTCGAGGCTTTCTTT. Its translation: CSARDTGGGVEAFF.